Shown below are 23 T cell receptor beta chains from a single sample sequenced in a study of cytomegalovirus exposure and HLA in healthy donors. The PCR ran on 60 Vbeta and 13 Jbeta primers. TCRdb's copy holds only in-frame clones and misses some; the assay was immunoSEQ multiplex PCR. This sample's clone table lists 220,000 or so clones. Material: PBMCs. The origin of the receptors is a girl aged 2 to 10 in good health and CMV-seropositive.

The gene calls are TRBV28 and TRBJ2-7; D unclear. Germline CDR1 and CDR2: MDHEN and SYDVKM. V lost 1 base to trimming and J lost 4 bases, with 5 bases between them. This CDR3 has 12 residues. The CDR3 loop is CASSLYSYEQYF. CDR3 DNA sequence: TGTGCCAGCAGTTTATACTCGTACGAGCAGTACTTC.

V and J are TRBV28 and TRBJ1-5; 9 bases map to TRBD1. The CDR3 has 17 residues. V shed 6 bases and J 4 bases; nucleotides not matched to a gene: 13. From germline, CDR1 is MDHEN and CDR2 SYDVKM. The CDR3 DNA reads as TGTGCCAGCAGCATTCGACGGGGACAGGGATCTAATCAGCCCCAGCATTTT. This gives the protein CASSIRRGQGSNQPQHF.

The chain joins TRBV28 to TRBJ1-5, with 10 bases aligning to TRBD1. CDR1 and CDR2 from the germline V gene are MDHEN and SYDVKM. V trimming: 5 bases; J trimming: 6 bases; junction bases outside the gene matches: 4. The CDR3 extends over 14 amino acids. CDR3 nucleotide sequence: TGTGCCAGCAGTGACAGGGGGCGCGGTCAGCCCCAGCATTTT. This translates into CASSDRGRGQPQHF. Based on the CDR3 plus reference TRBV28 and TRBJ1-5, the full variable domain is DVKVTQSSRYLVKRTGEKVFLECVQDMDHENMFWYRQDPGLGLRLIYFSYDVKMKEKGDIPEGYSVSREKKERFSLILESASTNQTSMYLCASSDRGRGQPQHFGDGTRLSIL.

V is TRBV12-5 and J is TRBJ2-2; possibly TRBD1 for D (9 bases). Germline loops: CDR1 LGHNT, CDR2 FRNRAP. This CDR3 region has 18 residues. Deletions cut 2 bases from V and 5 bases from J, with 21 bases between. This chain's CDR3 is CASGLTGGDRVLTGELFF. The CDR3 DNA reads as TGTGCTAGTGGTTTGACCGGGGGGGACAGGGTCCTTACCGGGGAGCTGTTTTTT.

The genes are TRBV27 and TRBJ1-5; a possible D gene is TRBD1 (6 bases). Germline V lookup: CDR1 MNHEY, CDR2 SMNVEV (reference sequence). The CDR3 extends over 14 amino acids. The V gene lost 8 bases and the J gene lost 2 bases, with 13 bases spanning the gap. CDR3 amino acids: CASRPAGGNQPQHF. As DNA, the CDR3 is TGTGCCAGCCGACCCGCAGGGGGCAATCAGCCCCAGCATTTT.

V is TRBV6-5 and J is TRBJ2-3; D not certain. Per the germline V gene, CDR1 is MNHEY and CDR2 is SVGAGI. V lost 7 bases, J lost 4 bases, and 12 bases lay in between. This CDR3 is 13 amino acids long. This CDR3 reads CASNPPGADTQYF. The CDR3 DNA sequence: TGTGCCAGCAATCCTCCCGGAGCAGATACGCAGTATTTT.

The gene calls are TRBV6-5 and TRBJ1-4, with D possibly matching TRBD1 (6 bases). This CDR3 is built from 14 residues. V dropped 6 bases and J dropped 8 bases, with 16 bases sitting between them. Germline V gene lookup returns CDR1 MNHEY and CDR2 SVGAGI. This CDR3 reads CASSPGGLREKLFF. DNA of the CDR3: TGTGCCAGCAGCCCCGGGGGGCTTAGAGAAAAACTGTTTTTT.

DNA for the CDR3: TGCGCCAGCAGCTCCCGGACTAGCGGGCTGTATAATGAGCAGTTCTTC. Its protein is CASSSRTSGLYNEQFF. The genes are TRBV5-1 and TRBJ2-1; 11 positions match TRBD2. The trim removed 3 bases at V and 7 bases at J, leaving 9 bases unmatched. The CDR3 has 16 residues. Germline V gene data show CDR1 as SGHRS and CDR2 as YFSETQ.

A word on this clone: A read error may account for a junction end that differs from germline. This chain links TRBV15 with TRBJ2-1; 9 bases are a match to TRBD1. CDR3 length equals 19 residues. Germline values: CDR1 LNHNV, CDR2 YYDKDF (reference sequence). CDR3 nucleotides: TGTGCCACCAGCAGCGCTGGGGACAGGGTGGTCCGAGACTACTATGAGCAGTTCTTC. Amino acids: CATSSAGDRVVRDYYEQFF.

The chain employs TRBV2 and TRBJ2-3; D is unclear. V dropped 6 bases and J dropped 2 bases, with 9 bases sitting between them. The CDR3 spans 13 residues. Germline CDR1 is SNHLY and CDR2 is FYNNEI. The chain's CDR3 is CASRPTLTDTQYF. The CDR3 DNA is TGTGCCAGCAGACCGACTCTCACAGATACGCAGTATTTT.

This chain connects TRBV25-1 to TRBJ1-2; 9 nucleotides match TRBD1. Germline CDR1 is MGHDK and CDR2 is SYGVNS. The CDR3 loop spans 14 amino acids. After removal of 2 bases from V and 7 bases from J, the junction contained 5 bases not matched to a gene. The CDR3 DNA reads TGTGCCAGCAGTGAAGCACAGGGGGCGCTTGGCTACACCTTC. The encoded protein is CASSEAQGALGYTF.

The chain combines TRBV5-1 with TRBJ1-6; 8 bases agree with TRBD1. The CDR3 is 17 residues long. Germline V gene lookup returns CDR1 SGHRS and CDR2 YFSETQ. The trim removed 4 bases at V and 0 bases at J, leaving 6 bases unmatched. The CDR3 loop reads CASSVQGASSYNSPLHF. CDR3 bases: TGCGCCAGCAGCGTCCAGGGGGCAAGCTCCTATAATTCACCCCTCCACTTT.

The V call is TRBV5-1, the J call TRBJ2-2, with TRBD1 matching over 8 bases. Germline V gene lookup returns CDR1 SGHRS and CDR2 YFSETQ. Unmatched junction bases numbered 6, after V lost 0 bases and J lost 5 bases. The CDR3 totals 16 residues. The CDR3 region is CASSLAVTGVTGELFF. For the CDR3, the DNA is TGCGCCAGCAGCTTGGCCGTGACAGGGGTTACCGGGGAGCTGTTTTTT.

CDR3 loop: CASSQGLADREEQFF. Here the CDR3 DNA reads TGTGCCAGCAGCCAAGGACTGGCTGATCGGGAGGAGCAGTTCTTC. The rearrangement joins TRBV4-2 to TRBJ2-1, with D tentatively TRBD2 (6 bases). The CDR3 contains 15 residues. CDR1 is LGHNA and CDR2 is YNFKEQ in the germline V gene. The V gene lost 1 base and the J gene lost 10 bases, with 17 bases spanning the gap.

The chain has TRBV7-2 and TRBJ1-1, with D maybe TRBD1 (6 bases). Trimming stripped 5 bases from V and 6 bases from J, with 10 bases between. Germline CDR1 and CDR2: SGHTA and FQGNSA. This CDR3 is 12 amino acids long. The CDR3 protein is CASSRGSAEAFF. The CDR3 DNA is TGTGCCAGCAGCAGGGGGTCGGCTGAAGCTTTCTTT.

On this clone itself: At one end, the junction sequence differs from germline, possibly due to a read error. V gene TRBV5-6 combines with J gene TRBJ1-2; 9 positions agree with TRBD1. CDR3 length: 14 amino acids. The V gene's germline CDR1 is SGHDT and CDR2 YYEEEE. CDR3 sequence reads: CASSLTGYTGGNLF. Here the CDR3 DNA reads TGTGCCAGCAGCTTGACGGGGTATACAGGGGGCAACCTCTTC.

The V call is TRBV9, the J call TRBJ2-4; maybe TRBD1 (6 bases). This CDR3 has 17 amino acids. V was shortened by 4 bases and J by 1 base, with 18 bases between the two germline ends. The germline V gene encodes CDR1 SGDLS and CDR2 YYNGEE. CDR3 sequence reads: CASSPTIPTGAKNIQYF. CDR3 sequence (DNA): TGTGCCAGCAGCCCTACTATTCCAACAGGGGCCAAAAACATTCAGTACTTC.

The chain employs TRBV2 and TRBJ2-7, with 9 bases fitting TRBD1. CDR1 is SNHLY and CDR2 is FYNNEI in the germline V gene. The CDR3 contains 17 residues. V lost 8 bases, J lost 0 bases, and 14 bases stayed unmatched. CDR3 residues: CASVVKSRDRASYEQYF. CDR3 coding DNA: TGTGCCAGCGTGGTGAAGTCCCGGGACAGGGCCTCCTACGAGCAGTACTTC.

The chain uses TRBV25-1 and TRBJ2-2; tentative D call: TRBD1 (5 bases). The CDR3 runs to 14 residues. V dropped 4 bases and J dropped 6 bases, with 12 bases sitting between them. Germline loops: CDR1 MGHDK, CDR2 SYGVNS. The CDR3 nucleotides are TGTGCCAGCAGTGCAGGGCGTGAGGCCGGGGAGCTGTTTTTT. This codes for CASSAGREAGELFF.

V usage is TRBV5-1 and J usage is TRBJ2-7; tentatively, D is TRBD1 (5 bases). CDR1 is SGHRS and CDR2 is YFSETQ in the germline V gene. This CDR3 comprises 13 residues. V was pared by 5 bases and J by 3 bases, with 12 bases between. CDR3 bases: TGCGCCAGCAGTATGGCTCAGGGCTACGAGCAGTACTTC. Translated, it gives CASSMAQGYEQYF.

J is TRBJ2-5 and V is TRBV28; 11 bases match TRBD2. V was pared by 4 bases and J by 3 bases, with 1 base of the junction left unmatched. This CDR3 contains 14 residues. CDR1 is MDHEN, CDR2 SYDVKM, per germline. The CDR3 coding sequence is TGTGCCAGCAGTTGGGGACTAGCGGAAGAGACCCAGTACTTC. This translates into CASSWGLAEETQYF.

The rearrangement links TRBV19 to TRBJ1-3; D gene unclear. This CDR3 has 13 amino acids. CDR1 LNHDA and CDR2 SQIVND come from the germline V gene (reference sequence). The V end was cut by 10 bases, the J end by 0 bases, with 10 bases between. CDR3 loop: CAIRLNSGNTIYF. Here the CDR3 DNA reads TGTGCCATCAGGCTAAACTCTGGAAACACCATATATTTT.

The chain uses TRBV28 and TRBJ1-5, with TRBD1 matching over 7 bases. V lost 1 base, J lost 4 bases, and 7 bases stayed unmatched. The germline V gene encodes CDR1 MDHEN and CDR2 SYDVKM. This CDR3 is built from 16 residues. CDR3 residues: CASSLSSRGYNQPQHF. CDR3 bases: TGTGCCAGCAGTTTATCGAGCAGGGGGTATAATCAGCCCCAGCATTTT.